The entry that follows covers one TCR beta chain sequence. Its antigen is still unknown. The PCR used 60 Vbeta and 13 Jbeta primers. Under the authors' procedure: An analysis that came later counted 80 million or so unique TCR beta chains, roughly 11 million shared. Produced via immunoSEQ multiplex PCR; TCRdb's table is partial and in-frame only. V and J calls and clone size come straight from that table; D and trimming were deduced from the DNA. The sample yields under 250,000 clones, 70% to 80% seen once. The donors (healthy individuals) were bone marrow donors. This sample is part of a study of cytomegalovirus exposure and HLA in healthy donors. Findings and caveats of the study: According to an earlier analysis, most TCR beta V segments yielded productive rearrangements about 87% or about 30% of the time. Donors were assumed by presence/absence analyses to have roughly uniform sequencing depth.

The CDR3 sequence is 16 residues long. This TCR was recovered from a male donor in good health and CMV-seronegative. The sequenced material came from PBMCs. The V gene is TRBV21-1, the J gene TRBJ2-7; the table names TRBD1, a call not compared with the DNA. TRBV21-1 is assigned pseudogene status. The CDR3 DNA sequence: TGTGCCAGCAGCCTACGTAGGGGGCCGTTAACCTACGAGCAGTACTTC. This encodes CASSLRRGPLTYEQYF.